This T cell receptor (beta chain) came from a study of OX40 agonist ivuxolimab in advanced cancers. Study-wide background: Ivuxolimab, an antibody that agonizes OX40 (CD134), was administered to the patients. Partial responses were achieved by three patients, of whom one had hepatocellular carcinoma and two had cutaneous melanoma.

The germline V gene has CDR1 SGDLS and CDR2 YYNGEE. V dropped 0 bases and J dropped 3 bases, with 2 bases sitting between them. The CDR3 runs 12 residues. Sequencing used immunoSEQ multiplex PCR; TCRdb keeps in-frame clones, though not all of them. The data contain more than 85,000 clones, around nine tenths of them seen just once; the ten biggest clones take up under 0.4%. V and J are TRBV9 and TRBJ2-3; D is uncertain. Here the sequenced sample was CD4+ or CD8+ T cells sorted from blood, taken in a trial of the OX40 agonist ivuxolimab. This sequence originates from an adult with an advanced solid tumor such as melanoma, head and neck, liver or kidney cancer. CDR3 in amino acids: CASSVVTDTQYF. CDR3 DNA sequence: TGTGCCAGCAGCGTAGTAACAGATACGCAGTATTTT.